Reported below is one T cell receptor (beta chain). Its antigen is still unknown. This same CDR3 is encoded by further DNA sequences in the sample. Trimming cost V 8 bases and J 4 bases; bases outside gene matches: 5. Per the germline V gene, CDR1 is LNHDA and CDR2 is SQIVND (reference sequence). There are 13 residues in the CDR3. Sequencing used immunoSEQ multiplex PCR; TCRdb keeps in-frame clones, though not all of them. The sample holds roughly 98,000 clones, more than 85% seen once. These data belong to a study of cytomegalovirus exposure and HLA in healthy donors. The donors were members of the validation cohort, which comprised about 120 subjects and was separate from the first cohort of 666 subjects. Study findings and constraints: Reports credit the classifier with highly specific, highly sensitive diagnosis of cytomegalovirus status.

The chain joins TRBV19 to TRBJ1-2; 9 positions match TRBD1. The TCR was taken from a young man in good health and CMV-seropositive. Sequencing used PBMCs. The CDR3 DNA sequence: TGTGCCAGTGCGGGACAGGGACTCTATGGCTACACCTTC. Amino acid sequence: CASAGQGLYGYTF.